The 16 T cell receptor beta chains given below trace back to one sample, sequenced in a study of Ad26.COV2.S vaccination and SARS-CoV-2 variants. Stated treatment: some 19 received Ad26.COV2.S at low or high dose, single or two shots; five or six received placebo; per-sample allocation not given. It was on day 63 after the first vaccine or placebo injection that samples were taken. Assay: immunoSEQ multiplex PCR; the TCRdb copy retains only in-frame clones and omits some. The sample consists of 350,000 to 400,000 clones, around 91% of them appearing once. The source was peripheral blood, collected in a trial of Ad26.COV2.S vaccine versus placebo. The receptors here all came from a person between 18 and 60 years old who received the Ad26.COV2.S COVID-19 vaccine or a placebo.

In this sample, this clone turned up a few times. Other nucleotide sequences from this sample produce the same CDR3. This sequence joins TRBV9 and TRBJ1-5; tentatively, D is TRBD1 (5 bases). V lost 0 bases and J lost 6, with 7 bases in between. This CDR3 contains 13 residues. The germline CDR1 and CDR2 sequences are SGDLS and YYNGEE. CDR3 sequence reads: CASSVGGSQPQHF. CDR3 DNA sequence: TGTGCCAGCAGCGTAGGGGGCAGTCAGCCCCAGCATTTT.

Comments on this clone: The same CDR3 can be traced to other DNA sequences in this sample. The chain carries TRBV11-3 and TRBJ1-2, with 7 bases fitting TRBD1. V was clipped by 1 base and J by 4 bases; unmatched bases: 3. CDR1 and CDR2 (germline): SGHNT, YENEEA. CDR3 length: 14 amino acids. The CDR3 spells CASSLGTGGYGYTF. The CDR3 coding sequence is TGTGCCAGCAGCTTAGGGACAGGTGGCTATGGCTACACCTTC.

The J gene is TRBJ2-2, the V gene TRBV5-6; possible D gene TRBD2, 5 bases. Trimming removed 5 bases from V and 6 bases from J, with 8 bases in between. Germline CDR1 reads SGHDT; CDR2 reads YYEEEE. The CDR3 has 12 residues. In DNA form, the CDR3 reads TGTGCCAGCAGTAGCGTCGCCGGGGAGCTGTTTTTT. The encoded protein is CASSSVAGELFF.

The chain links TRBV7-9 to TRBJ1-4, with D perhaps matching TRBD1 (5 bases). The V gene lost 5 bases and the J gene lost 3 bases, with 13 bases spanning the gap. CDR1 is SEHNR and CDR2 is FQNEAQ in the germline V gene (reference sequence). This CDR3 is 15 amino acids long. As DNA, the CDR3 is TGTGCCAGCAGCGTTCCTGGGGGTTCTAATGAAAAACTGTTTTTT. This sequence encodes CASSVPGGSNEKLFF.

This rearrangement joins TRBV28 to TRBJ1-2; 9 bases map to TRBD1. Trimming removed 6 bases from V and 4 bases from J; junction bases left unmatched: 12. The CDR3 spans 16 residues. The V gene's germline CDR1 is MDHEN and CDR2 SYDVKM. This CDR3 is CASRARDRVLGYGYTF. The CDR3 nucleotides are TGTGCCAGCAGGGCGCGGGACAGGGTTTTAGGCTATGGCTACACCTTC.

The gene calls are TRBV7-8 and TRBJ2-4; 10 bases fit TRBD1. The germline V gene encodes CDR1 SGHVS and CDR2 FQNEAQ. J lost 8 bases, V lost 3 bases, and 10 bases had no gene match. The CDR3 consists of 16 residues. Here the CDR3 DNA reads TGTGCCAGCAGCTTCCACCTGGGGACAGGGGCGTACATTCAGTACTTC. Its translation: CASSFHLGTGAYIQYF.

V is TRBV5-4 and J is TRBJ2-3; a weak D match, TRBD1 (5 bases). The germline CDR1 and CDR2 sequences are SGHNT and YYREEE (reference sequence). V was shortened by 0 bases and J by 5 bases, with 13 bases between the two germline ends. CDR3 length: 15 amino acids. CDR3 amino acids: CASSLGQGGVDTQYF. CDR3 DNA sequence: TGTGCCAGCAGCTTGGGGCAGGGCGGCGTAGATACGCAGTATTTT. Combining the CDR3 with reference TRBV5-4 and TRBJ2-3 gives the whole variable domain ETGVTQSPTHLIKTRGQQVTLRCSSQSGHNTVSWYQQALGQGPQFIFQYYREEENGRGNFPPRFSGLQFPNYSSELNVNALELDDSALYLCASSLGQGGVDTQYFGPGTRLTVL.

The chain has TRBV5-1 and TRBJ1-4; 9 bases align to TRBD1. V gave up 2 bases and J gave up 7 bases; unmatched junction bases: 9. The CDR3 contains 16 residues. Germline V gives CDR1 SGHRS, CDR2 YFSETQ. CDR3 protein: CASSFLPGQGSEKLFF. The CDR3 DNA reads TGCGCCAGCAGCTTCCTTCCCGGACAGGGGAGTGAAAAACTGTTTTTT.

The V call is TRBV20-1, the J call TRBJ2-7, with 7 bases fitting TRBD2. The V gene end was trimmed by 3 bases and the J gene end by 6 bases; junction bases not matched to a gene: 11. Germline CDR1 and CDR2: DFQATT and SNEGSKA (reference sequence). The CDR3 consists of 14 residues. CDR3 amino acids: CSASDSSGRSEQYF. The CDR3 DNA sequence: TGCAGTGCTAGTGATTCTAGCGGTCGCTCCGAGCAGTACTTC.

The genes are TRBV28 and TRBJ1-1, with D perhaps TRBD1 (5 bases). This CDR3 is built from 11 residues. CDR1 MDHEN and CDR2 SYDVKM come from the germline V gene. Trimming left V 6 bases short and J 7 bases short, with 9 bases between. The chain's CDR3 is CASSSGGEAFF. The CDR3 bases are TGTGCCAGCAGCTCTGGGGGTGAAGCTTTCTTT.

The chain has TRBV24-1 and TRBJ2-6, with no clear D. The CDR3 totals 15 residues. V was trimmed by 4 bases and J by 0 bases, leaving 6 bases between them. Germline loops: CDR1 KGHDR, CDR2 SFDVKD. For the CDR3, the DNA is TGTGCCACCAGTGAACCGGCCTCTGGGGCCAACGTCCTGACTTTC. Amino acid sequence: CATSEPASGANVLTF.

The CDR3 bases are TGCGCCAGCAGCTTCGGGACCACCAACAATGAGCAGTTCTTC. Translating gives CASSFGTTNNEQFF. The rearrangement uses TRBV5-1 and TRBJ2-1, with D possibly called TRBD1 or TRBD2 (5 bases each). Germline CDR1 and CDR2: SGHRS and YFSETQ. This CDR3 region has 14 residues. The germline V and J ends were trimmed by 2 bases and 5 bases, with 11 bases remaining between them. Full variable domain (missing parts from reference TRBV5-1 and TRBJ2-1): KAGVTQTPRYLIKTRGQQVTLSCSPISGHRSVSWYQQTPGQGLQFLFEYFSETQRNKGNFPGRFSGRQFSNSRSEMNVSTLELGDSALYLCASSFGTTNNEQFFGPGTRLTVL.

This clone appeared once. The chain has TRBV6-5 and TRBJ2-1; possible D gene TRBD1, 6 bases. Trimming shortened V by 5 bases and J by 12 bases, and 11 bases separated the two germline ends. Germline-derived CDR1 and CDR2 are MNHEY and SVGAGI. CDR3 length: 11 residues. CDR3 amino acids: CASSQGIRQFF. CDR3 bases: TGTGCCAGCAGTCAGGGGATTCGGCAGTTCTTC.

The chain joins TRBV9 to TRBJ2-7; TRBD1 matches at 12 bases. Germline-derived CDR1 and CDR2 are SGDLS and YYNGEE. With 3 bases clipped from V and 5 bases from J, the junction kept 6 bases outside the gene matches. The CDR3 consists of 15 residues. The CDR3 protein is CASSAAGTGGHEQYF. The CDR3 DNA sequence: TGTGCCAGCAGCGCGGCAGGGACAGGGGGCCACGAGCAGTACTTC.

The rearrangement links TRBV6-4 to TRBJ2-3; TRBD2 matches at 9 bases. CDR3 length: 15 amino acids. The germline CDR1 and CDR2 sequences are MRHNA and SNTAGT. The V gene end was trimmed by 5 bases and the J gene end by 0 bases; junction bases not matched to a gene: 3. CDR3 sequence (DNA): TGTGCCAGCAGTAGAACTAGCGGGAGCACAGATACGCAGTATTTT. Translation gives CASSRTSGSTDTQYF.

This chain links TRBV2 with TRBJ2-7; 7 bases are shared with TRBD2. The junction had 12 bases not matched to a gene; V was cut back by 8 bases and J by 2 bases. The length of the CDR3 is 15 residues. CDR1 SNHLY and CDR2 FYNNEI come from the germline V gene. CDR3 amino acids: CASGSGGGIPYEQYF. In DNA, the CDR3 is TGTGCCAGCGGATCTGGCGGGGGTATTCCCTACGAGCAGTACTTC.